These T cell receptor beta chains were read from a single sample in a study of T-cell memory formation after mild COVID-19. TCRdb reanalysed the 5' RACE reads using MiXCR and keeps one entry per CDR3 protein. The table includes about 200,000 distinct CDR3 sequences, 9% to 10% detected once. Sequencing input: PBMCs or a T cell subset sorted from them (not recorded which). The receptor set was obtained from a man aged 18 to 35 who had mild COVID-19 (a few samples of this study predate the infection). Cell type and time point are not known. Both conserved end residues are part of each CDR3. The D gene is left open where the match is weak. Rows give clone size only sometimes, using once, few, many, or a class for an expanded clone.

clone_size j_call d_call v_call cdr3_length cdr3_nt cdr3_aa
few TRBJ2-2 TRBD1 TRBV12-5 16 TGTGCTAGTGGCACGACAGGGGGCGAGTTGACCGGGGAGCTGTTTTTT CASGTTGGELTGELFF
many TRBJ1-1 . TRBV5-6 15 TGTGCCAGCAGCCTATGGAGCGGATTTAACACTGAAGCTTTCTTT CASSLWSGFNTEAFF
few TRBJ2-2 . TRBV10-3 17 TGTGCCATCAGCAAGCGGTCCGGCCTCGGGAACACCGGGGAGCTGTTTTTT CAISKRSGLGNTGELFF
many TRBJ2-1 TRBD1 TRBV11-2 15 TGTGCCAGCAGCCCCCGGACAGGGGCCTACAATGAGCAGTTCTTC CASSPRTGAYNEQFF
few TRBJ1-3 . TRBV27 16 TGTGCCAGCACCCGTAGGTGGGGTATCTCTGGAAACACCATATATTTT CASTRRWGISGNTIYF
few TRBJ2-3 . TRBV29-1 13 TGCAGCGTTGTTATAACTGGCACAGATACGCAGTATTTT CSVVITGTDTQYF
few TRBJ1-1 . TRBV18 14 TGTGCCAGCTCAGACAGGAACCTGAACACTGAAGCTTTCTTT CASSDRNLNTEAFF
few TRBJ1-1 . TRBV7-2 14 TGTGCCAGCAGCCCCCGGGGGGTTTACACTGAAGCTTTCTTT CASSPRGVYTEAFF
few TRBJ2-1 . TRBV2 11 TGTGCCAGTAGGGATTACAATGAGCAGTTCTTC CASRDYNEQFF
many TRBJ1-1 TRBD1 TRBV2 13 TGTGCCAGCATTGGACAGGGAGGCACTGAAGCTTTCTTT CASIGQGGTEAFF
. TRBJ2-3 TRBD1 TRBV15 16 TGTGCCACCAGTACCGCGGGGACAGGAAGCACAGATACGCAGTATTTT CATSTAGTGSTDTQYF
. TRBJ1-1 . TRBV5-1 14 TGCGCCAGCAGCATCCAGGGATCCGACACTGAAGCTTTCTTT CASSIQGSDTEAFF
few TRBJ2-3 . TRBV6-4 15 TGTGCCAGCAGTGACGGCGGGTGGGGCACAGATACGCAGTATTTT CASSDGGWGTDTQYF
. TRBJ2-1 . TRBV6-5 15 TGTGCCAGCAGTTCGGAATCCCGGAGCCGCGATGAGCAGTTCTTC CASSSESRSRDEQFF
. TRBJ1-2 . TRBV5-1 13 TGCGCCAGCAGCCAGACAGCTAACTATGGCTACACCTTC CASSQTANYGYTF
. TRBJ2-1 TRBD2 TRBV4-2 18 TGTGCCAGCAGCCAAGATGGGGGAGCGGGGGCTCTCTACAATGAGCAGTTCTTC CASSQDGGAGALYNEQFF
. TRBJ2-3 . TRBV10-3 12 TGTGCCATTACTAGCTCTGCAGATACGCAGTATTTT CAITSSADTQYF
few TRBJ1-2 . TRBV4-1 15 TGCGCCAGCAGCCAAGATACGGTAACGGGCTATGGCTACACCTTC CASSQDTVTGYGYTF